A selection of T cell receptor beta chains follows, all from one sample in a study of T cell repertoires in cytomegalovirus infection. TCRdb reprocessed the reads via MiXCR and lists one record per CDR3 protein. This sample has some 560,000 distinct CDR3 sequences, with approximately 40% found just once. The antigens for these receptors are not known. The sequencing used cultured PBMCs, collected from culture after CMV antigen stimulation. The receptors derive from a human donor in good health (CMV status not recorded). Some clones in this sample may be carry-over from other donors' samples. Each CDR3 is given with its conserved first and last residue. The D gene is left open where the match is weak. Only part of the rows carry a size: once, few, many, or a class if the clone is expanded.

j_call | v_call | clone_size | d_call | cdr3_aa | cdr3_nt
TRBJ2-1 | TRBV6-5 | . | TRBD2 | CASSASGGHRNEQFF | TGTGCCAGCAGTGCTAGCGGGGGGCACCGGAATGAGCAGTTCTTC
TRBJ1-3 | TRBV7-2 | many | TRBD1 | CASKRTGGTGNTIYF | TGTGCCAGCAAACGGACAGGGGGCACTGGAAACACCATATATTTT
TRBJ2-7 | TRBV12-3/TRBV12-4 | few | TRBD1 | CASSPGTGMRYF | TGTGCCAGCAGTCCAGGGACAGGGATGCGGTACTTC
TRBJ2-4 | TRBV11-2 | few | TRBD2 | CASSFWRERKNIQYF | TGTGCCAGCAGCTTTTGGCGGGAGAGGAAAAACATTCAGTACTTC
TRBJ2-1 | TRBV7-2 | . | . | CASSDYNKQFF | TGTGCCAGCAGCGACTACAATAAGCAGTTCTTC
TRBJ2-7 | TRBV20-1 | . | TRBD2 | CSATRREVYEQYF | TGCAGTGCCACTCGGCGGGAGGTCTACGAGCAGTACTTC
TRBJ2-1 | TRBV12-3/TRBV12-4 | few | . | CASSLGGGARSYNEQFF | TGTGCCAGCAGTTTAGGTGGGGGGGCCCGCTCCTACAATGAGCAGTTCTTC
TRBJ1-1 | TRBV11-2 | . | . | CASSLNPIGAFF | TGTGCCAGCAGCTTAAACCCCATTGGGGCTTTCTTT
TRBJ2-5 | TRBV27 | . | TRBD2 | CASSPRLAGGQTQYF | TGTGCCAGCAGTCCCCGACTAGCGGGGGGCCAGACCCAGTACTTC
TRBJ2-1 | TRBV11-2 | . | . | CASSLGVGSYNEQFF | TGTGCCAGCAGCTTAGGCGTAGGGTCCTACAATGAGCAGTTCTTC
TRBJ2-1 | TRBV6-2/TRBV6-3 | once | TRBD2 | CARERGDEQFF | TGTGCCAGAGAGCGGGGGGATGAGCAGTTCTTC
TRBJ2-7 | TRBV6-2/TRBV6-3 | . | . | CASRVDRTYEQYF | TGTGCCAGCAGAGTAGATCGGACGTACGAGCAGTACTTC
TRBJ2-5 | TRBV12-3/TRBV12-4 | . | . | CASSFQGTGETQYF | TGTGCCAGCAGTTTCCAGGGAACAGGAGAGACCCAGTACTTC
TRBJ1-2 | TRBV20-1 | . | . | CSARGGDGYTF | TGCAGTGCTAGAGGCGGGGACGGCTACACCTTC
TRBJ1-1 | TRBV20-1 | few | . | CSASRSGVSPEAFF | TGCAGTGCTAGCCGTAGTGGGGTCTCGCCTGAAGCTTTCTTT
TRBJ2-7 | TRBV4-3 | few | . | CASSQERDYEQYF | TGCGCCAGCAGCCAAGAGAGGGACTACGAGCAGTACTTC
TRBJ2-1 | TRBV12-3/TRBV12-4 | few | . | CATGEGGPEQFF | TGTGCCACTGGGGAGGGGGGGCCCGAGCAGTTCTTC
TRBJ2-3 | TRBV10-3 | once | TRBD2 | CAITREGLVTQYF | TGTGCCATCACGCGGGAGGGCCTGGTTACGCAGTATTTT
TRBJ2-7 | TRBV12-5 | . | . | CASGLVEGVLPYEQYF | TGTGCTAGTGGTTTGGTCGAAGGGGTCCTCCCCTACGAGCAGTACTTC
TRBJ2-1 | TRBV7-2 | many | TRBD2 | CASRLAGVNEQFF | TGTGCCAGCAGATTAGCGGGGGTCAATGAGCAGTTCTTC
TRBJ2-6 | TRBV4-2 | . | . | CASSHPKQGSGANVLTF | TGTGCCAGCAGCCATCCCAAACAGGGATCTGGGGCCAACGTCCTGACTTTC
TRBJ2-3 | TRBV20-1 | . | TRBD2 | CSARLAGEGDTQYF | TGCAGTGCTCGACTAGCGGGTGAGGGGGATACGCAGTATTTT
TRBJ2-7 | TRBV7-2 | few | TRBD2 | CASSPWGGDHEQYF | TGTGCCAGCAGCCCTTGGGGAGGGGACCACGAGCAGTACTTC
TRBJ2-5 | TRBV12-3/TRBV12-4 | few | TRBD2 | CASSFTSGETQYF | TGTGCCAGCAGTTTTACTAGCGGAGAGACCCAGTACTTC
TRBJ2-7 | TRBV5-6 | . | . | CASSLTPRGSYEQYF | TGTGCCAGCAGCTTGACCCCCCGGGGCTCCTACGAGCAGTACTTC
TRBJ1-6 | TRBV7-3 | . | . | CASSSRTVYNSPLHF | TGTGCCAGCAGCTCTAGGACAGTCTATAATTCACCCCTCCACTTT
TRBJ2-5 | TRBV4-3 | . | . | CASSQDRAETQYF | TGCGCCAGCAGCCAAGATCGTGCCGAGACCCAGTACTTC
TRBJ1-5 | TRBV12-3/TRBV12-4 | once | . | CASRAGRNQPQHF | TGTGCCAGCAGGGCTGGAAGGAATCAGCCCCAGCATTTT
TRBJ2-7 | TRBV7-2 | many | . | CASSLDIGRLYYEQYF | TGTGCCAGCAGCTTAGATATCGGGCGACTCTACTACGAGCAGTACTTC
TRBJ1-5 | TRBV28 | . | . | CASSPFRGNQPQHF | TGTGCCAGCAGTCCCTTCCGGGGCAATCAGCCCCAGCATTTT
TRBJ1-5 | TRBV6-1 | few | TRBD1 | CASTSDTGGAGNQPQHF | TGTGCCAGCACGTCGGATACAGGGGGCGCAGGCAATCAGCCCCAGCATTTT
TRBJ2-3 | TRBV7-9 | few | . | CASSSTGATDTQYF | TGTGCCAGCAGCTCGACCGGGGCCACAGATACGCAGTATTTT
TRBJ2-3 | TRBV7-2 | . | TRBD2 | CASSFPGGSADTQYF | TGTGCCAGCAGCTTCCCTGGCGGGAGTGCAGATACGCAGTATTTT
TRBJ1-2 | TRBV12-3/TRBV12-4 | . | . | CASSSRTSYGYTF | TGTGCCAGCAGTTCCCGGACAAGCTATGGCTACACCTTC
TRBJ1-6 | TRBV7-8 | many | TRBD1 | CASSLVRHPRQGSGNSPLHF | TGTGCCAGCAGCTTAGTCCGACACCCGCGACAGGGGTCGGGAAATTCACCCCTCCACTTT
TRBJ2-2 | TRBV7-2 | . | TRBD2 | CASRRLAGITGELFF | TGTGCCAGCAGACGACTAGCGGGCATCACCGGGGAGCTGTTTTTT
TRBJ2-3 | TRBV7-8 | . | . | CASSASGPTDTQYF | TGTGCCAGCAGCGCCTCGGGACCCACAGATACGCAGTATTTT
TRBJ2-3 | TRBV12-3/TRBV12-4 | few | . | CASSRLASDTQYF | TGTGCCAGCAGTCGATTAGCTAGTGATACGCAGTATTTT
TRBJ2-7 | TRBV9 | . | . | CASSVGWGSSYEQYF | TGTGCCAGCAGCGTAGGTTGGGGTAGCTCCTACGAGCAGTACTTC
TRBJ2-5 | TRBV7-9 | . | . | CASMPGVRETQYF | TGTGCCAGCATGCCTGGGGTGAGAGAGACCCAGTACTTC
TRBJ1-1 | TRBV19 | . | . | CASSGGPKSVNTEAFF | TGTGCCAGCTCGGGGGGCCCTAAATCCGTGAACACTGAAGCTTTCTTT
TRBJ1-6 | TRBV7-2 | . | . | CASSLVGSRRDNSPLHF | TGTGCCAGCAGCTTAGTTGGTAGTCGGAGAGATAATTCACCCCTCCACTTT
TRBJ1-6 | TRBV7-2 | . | . | CASSLARGEYSPLHF | TGTGCCAGCAGCTTAGCTCGGGGGGAGTATTCACCCCTCCACTTT
TRBJ1-5 | TRBV7-8 | few | . | CASSLDGVPVGNQPQHF | TGTGCCAGCAGCTTAGATGGGGTCCCCGTTGGCAATCAGCCCCAGCATTTT
TRBJ1-2 | TRBV12-3/TRBV12-4 | many | . | CASSGGYGYTF | TGTGCCAGCAGTGGGGGTTATGGCTACACCTTC
TRBJ2-3 | TRBV20-1 | . | . | CSAGASAHTQYF | TGCAGTGCGGGGGCCTCTGCCCATACGCAGTATTTT
TRBJ2-7 | TRBV20-1 | few | TRBD2 | CSARPGLAAGSYEQYF | TGCAGTGCACGACCGGGACTAGCGGCGGGATCCTACGAGCAGTACTTC
TRBJ2-7 | TRBV5-1 | . | . | CASSADGPYEQYF | TGCGCCAGCAGCGCGGACGGCCCCTACGAGCAGTACTTC
TRBJ2-7 | TRBV6-2/TRBV6-3 | . | . | CASSYAGARRGEQYF | TGTGCCAGCAGTTACGCCGGGGCACGGAGGGGCGAGCAGTACTTC
TRBJ2-3 | TRBV6-6 | many | . | CASSSPLLGGGTSTDTQYF | TGTGCCAGCAGTTCACCCCTCTTGGGCGGCGGGACTAGCACAGATACGCAGTATTTT
TRBJ1-4 | TRBV27 | . | . | CASRSIFRGRTNEKLFF | TGTGCCAGCAGATCCATTTTCAGGGGACGAACTAATGAAAAACTGTTTTTT
TRBJ2-5 | TRBV7-7 | . | TRBD1 | CASSSGTERGTQYF | TGTGCCAGCAGCTCCGGGACAGAGAGGGGGACCCAGTACTTC
TRBJ1-4 | TRBV6-5 | . | . | CASRWTTNEKLFF | TGTGCCAGCAGGTGGACAACTAATGAAAAACTGTTTTTT
TRBJ2-1 | TRBV7-9 | . | . | CASSPRGILSFSEQFF | TGTGCCAGCAGCCCACGGGGGATTCTATCTTTCAGTGAGCAGTTCTTC
TRBJ1-1 | TRBV7-9 | . | . | CASISQGTEAFF | TGTGCCAGCATTTCCCAGGGCACTGAAGCTTTCTTT